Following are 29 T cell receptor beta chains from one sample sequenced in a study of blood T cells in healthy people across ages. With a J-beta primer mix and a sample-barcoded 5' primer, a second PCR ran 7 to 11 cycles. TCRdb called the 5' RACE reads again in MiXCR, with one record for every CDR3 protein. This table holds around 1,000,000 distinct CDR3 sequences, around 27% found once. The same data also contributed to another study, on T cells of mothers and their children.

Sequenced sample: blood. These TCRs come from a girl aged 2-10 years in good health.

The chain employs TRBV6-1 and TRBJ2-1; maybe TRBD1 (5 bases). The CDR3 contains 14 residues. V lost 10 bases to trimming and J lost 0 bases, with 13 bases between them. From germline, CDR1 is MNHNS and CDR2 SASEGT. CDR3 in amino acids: CAIQQGSSYNEQFF. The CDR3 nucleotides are TGTGCCATCCAGCAGGGTAGCTCCTACAATGAGCAGTTCTTC.

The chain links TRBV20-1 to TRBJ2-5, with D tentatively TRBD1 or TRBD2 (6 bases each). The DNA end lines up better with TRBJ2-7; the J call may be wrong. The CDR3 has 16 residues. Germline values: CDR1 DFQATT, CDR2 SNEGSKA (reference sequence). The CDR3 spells CSASGGRAISPYEQYF. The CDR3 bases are TGCAGTGCTAGCGGGGGCAGAGCTATTAGCCCCTACGAGCAGTACTTC.

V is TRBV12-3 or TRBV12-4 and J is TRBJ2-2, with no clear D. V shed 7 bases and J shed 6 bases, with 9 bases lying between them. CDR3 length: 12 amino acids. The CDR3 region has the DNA TGTGCCAGCAAGCAATCCGCCGGGGAGCTGTTTTTT. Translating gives CASKQSAGELFF.

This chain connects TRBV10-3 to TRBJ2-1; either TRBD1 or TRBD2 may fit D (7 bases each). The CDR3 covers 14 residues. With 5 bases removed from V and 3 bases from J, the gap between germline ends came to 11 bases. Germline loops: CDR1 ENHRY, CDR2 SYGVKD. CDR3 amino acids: CAISTGEGYNEQFF. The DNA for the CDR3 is TGTGCCATCAGTACAGGGGAGGGCTACAATGAGCAGTTCTTC.

This CDR3 reads CSVEGGASETYEQYF. CDR3 coding DNA: TGCAGCGTTGAAGGGGGGGCTAGCGAAACTTACGAGCAGTACTTC. V gene TRBV29-1 combines with J gene TRBJ2-5, with D perhaps matching TRBD1 or TRBD2 (6 bases each). Near its end, the DNA agrees better with TRBJ2-7, so the J call may be wrong. CDR1 is SQVTM, CDR2 ANQGSEA, per germline. This CDR3 spans 15 amino acids.

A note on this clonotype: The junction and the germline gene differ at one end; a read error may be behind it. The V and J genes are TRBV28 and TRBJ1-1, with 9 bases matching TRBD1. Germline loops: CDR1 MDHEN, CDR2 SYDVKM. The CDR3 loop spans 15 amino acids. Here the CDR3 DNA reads TGTGCCAGCAGCTTATCGACAGGGGGGAACACTGAAGCTTTCTTT. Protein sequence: CASSLSTGGNTEAFF.

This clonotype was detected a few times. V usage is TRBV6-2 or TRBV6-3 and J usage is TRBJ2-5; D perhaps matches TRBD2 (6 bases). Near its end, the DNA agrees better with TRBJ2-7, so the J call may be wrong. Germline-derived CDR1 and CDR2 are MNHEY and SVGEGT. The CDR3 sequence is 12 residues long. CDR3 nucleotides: TGTGCCAGCAGACATCGACTAGACGAGCAGTACTTC. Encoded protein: CASRHRLDEQYF.

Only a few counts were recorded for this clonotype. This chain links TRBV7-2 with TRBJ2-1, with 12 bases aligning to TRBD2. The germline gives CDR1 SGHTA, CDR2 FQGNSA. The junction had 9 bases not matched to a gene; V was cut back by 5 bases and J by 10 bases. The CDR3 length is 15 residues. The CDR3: CASSPLTSGSWEQFF. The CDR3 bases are TGTGCCAGCAGCCCCCTGACTAGCGGGAGCTGGGAGCAGTTCTTC.

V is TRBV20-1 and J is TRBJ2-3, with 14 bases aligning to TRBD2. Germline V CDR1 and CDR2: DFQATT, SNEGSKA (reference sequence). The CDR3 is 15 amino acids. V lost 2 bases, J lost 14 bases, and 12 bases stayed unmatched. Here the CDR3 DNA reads TGCAGTGCTAGATTCGAGGGGACTAGCGGGAGACTCCGGTATTTT. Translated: CSARFEGTSGRLRYF.

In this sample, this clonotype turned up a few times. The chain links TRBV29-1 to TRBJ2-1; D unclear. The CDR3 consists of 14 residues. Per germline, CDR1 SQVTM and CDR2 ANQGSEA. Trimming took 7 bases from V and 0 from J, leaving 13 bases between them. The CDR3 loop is CSGKDGPSYNEQFF. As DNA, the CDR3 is TGCAGCGGGAAGGACGGCCCCTCCTACAATGAGCAGTTCTTC.

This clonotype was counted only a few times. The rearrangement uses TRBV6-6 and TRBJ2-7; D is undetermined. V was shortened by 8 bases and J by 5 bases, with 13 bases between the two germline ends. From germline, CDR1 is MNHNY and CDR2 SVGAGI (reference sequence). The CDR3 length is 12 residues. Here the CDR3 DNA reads TGTGCCAGCTATGGCGGAGTCAACGAGCAGTACTTC. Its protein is CASYGGVNEQYF.

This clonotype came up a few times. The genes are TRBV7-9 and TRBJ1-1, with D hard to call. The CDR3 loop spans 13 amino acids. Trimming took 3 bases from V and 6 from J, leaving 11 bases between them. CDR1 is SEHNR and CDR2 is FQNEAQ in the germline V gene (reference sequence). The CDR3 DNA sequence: TGTGCCAGCAGCTTTGGGAACTCTCCTGAAGCTTTCTTT. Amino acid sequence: CASSFGNSPEAFF.

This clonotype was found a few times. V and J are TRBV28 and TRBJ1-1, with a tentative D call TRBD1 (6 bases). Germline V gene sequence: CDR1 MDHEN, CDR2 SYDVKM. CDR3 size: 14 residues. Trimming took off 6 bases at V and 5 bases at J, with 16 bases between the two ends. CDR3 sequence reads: CASRVTGLGTEAFF. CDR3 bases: TGTGCCAGCAGGGTCACAGGGCTGGGAACTGAAGCTTTCTTT. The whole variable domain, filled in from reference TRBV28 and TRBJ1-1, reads DVKVTQSSRYLVKRTGEKVFLECVQDMDHENMFWYRQDPGLGLRLIYFSYDVKMKEKGDIPEGYSVSREKKERFSLILESASTNQTSMYLCASRVTGLGTEAFFGQGTRLTVV.

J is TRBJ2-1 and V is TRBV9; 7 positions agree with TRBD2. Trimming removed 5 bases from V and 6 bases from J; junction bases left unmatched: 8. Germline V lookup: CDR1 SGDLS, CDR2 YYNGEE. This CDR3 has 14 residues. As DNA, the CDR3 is TGTGCCAGCAGACCGTCGGGGGGTTCCAATGAGCAGTTCTTC. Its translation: CASRPSGGSNEQFF.

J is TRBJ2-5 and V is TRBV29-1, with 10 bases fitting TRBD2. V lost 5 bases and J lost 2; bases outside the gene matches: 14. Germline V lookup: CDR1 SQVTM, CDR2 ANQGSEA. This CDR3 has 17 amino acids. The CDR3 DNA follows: TGCAGCGTTCCACCTAGCGGGAGATCGGGGTTTCAAGAGACCCAGTACTTC. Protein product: CSVPPSGRSGFQETQYF.

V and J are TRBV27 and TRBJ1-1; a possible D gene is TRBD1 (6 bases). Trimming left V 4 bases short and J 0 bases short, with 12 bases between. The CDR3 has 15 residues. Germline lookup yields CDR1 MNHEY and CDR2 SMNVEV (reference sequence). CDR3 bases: TGTGCCAGCAGTTCCCAACAGGGATTGAACACTGAAGCTTTCTTT. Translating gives CASSSQQGLNTEAFF.

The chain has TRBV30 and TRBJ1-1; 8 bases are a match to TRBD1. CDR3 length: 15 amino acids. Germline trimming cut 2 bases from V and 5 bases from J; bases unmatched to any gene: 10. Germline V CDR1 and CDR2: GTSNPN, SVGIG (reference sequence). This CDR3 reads CAWSSGQGFYTEAFF. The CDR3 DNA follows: TGTGCCTGGAGTAGCGGACAGGGTTTTTATACTGAAGCTTTCTTT.

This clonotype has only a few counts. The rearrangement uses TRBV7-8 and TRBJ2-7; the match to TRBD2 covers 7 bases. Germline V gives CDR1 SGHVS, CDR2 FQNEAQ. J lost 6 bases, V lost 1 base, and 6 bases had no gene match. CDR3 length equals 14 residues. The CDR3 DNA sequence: TGTGCCAGCAGCTTAGTCGGGTCGGGAGGCGAGCAGTACTTC. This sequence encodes CASSLVGSGGEQYF.

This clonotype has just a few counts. In DNA, the CDR3 is TGTGCCAGCAGTACCCCAGGGGGGGAGCTGTTTTTT. Translating it yields CASSTPGGELFF. This rearrangement joins TRBV25-1 to TRBJ2-2, with a possible D match to TRBD1 (5 bases). CDR1 and CDR2 from the germline V gene are MGHDK and SYGVNS. The V and J ends lost 5 bases and 8 bases respectively, with 9 bases between them. The CDR3 runs to 12 residues.

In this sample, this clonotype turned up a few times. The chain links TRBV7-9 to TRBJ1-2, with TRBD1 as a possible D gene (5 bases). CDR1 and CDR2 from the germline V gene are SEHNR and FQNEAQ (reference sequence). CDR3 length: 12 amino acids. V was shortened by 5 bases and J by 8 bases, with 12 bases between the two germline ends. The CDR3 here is CASSLTGHGYTF. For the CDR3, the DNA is TGTGCCAGCAGCCTCACAGGTCACGGCTACACCTTC.

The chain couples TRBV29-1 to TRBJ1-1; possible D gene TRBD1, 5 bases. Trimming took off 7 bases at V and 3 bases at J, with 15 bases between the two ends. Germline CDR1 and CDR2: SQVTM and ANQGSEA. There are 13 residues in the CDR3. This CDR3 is CSGVGGLDTEAFF. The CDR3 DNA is TGCAGCGGCGTGGGGGGGTTGGACACTGAAGCTTTCTTT.

The chain's CDR3 is CASRDIGRDFYFNEQFF. DNA for the CDR3: TGTGCCAGCAGGGACATTGGTCGGGACTTTTACTTCAATGAGCAGTTCTTC. The rearrangement links TRBV2 to TRBJ2-1, with TRBD2 as a possible D gene (6 bases). Germline lookup yields CDR1 SNHLY and CDR2 FYNNEI. V lost 6 bases and J lost 6, with 24 bases in between. The CDR3 is 17 amino acids.

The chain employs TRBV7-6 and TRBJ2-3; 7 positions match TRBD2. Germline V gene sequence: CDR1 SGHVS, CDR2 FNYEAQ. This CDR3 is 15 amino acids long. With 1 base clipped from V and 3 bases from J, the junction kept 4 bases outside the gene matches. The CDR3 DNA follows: TGTGCCAGCAGCTTAGGAGCGGGAAGGACAGATACGCAGTATTTT. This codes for CASSLGAGRTDTQYF.

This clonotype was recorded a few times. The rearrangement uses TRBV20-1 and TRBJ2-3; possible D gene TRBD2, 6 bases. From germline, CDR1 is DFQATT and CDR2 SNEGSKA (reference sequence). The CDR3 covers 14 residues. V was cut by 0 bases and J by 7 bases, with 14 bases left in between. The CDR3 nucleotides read TGCAGTGCTAGAGATGAGAGCGGGTTTTATACGCAGTATTTT. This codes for CSARDESGFYTQYF.

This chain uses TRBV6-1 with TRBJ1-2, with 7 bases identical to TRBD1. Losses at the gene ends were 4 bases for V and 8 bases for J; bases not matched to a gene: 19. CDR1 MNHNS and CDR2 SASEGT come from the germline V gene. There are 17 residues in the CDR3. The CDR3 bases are TGTGCCAGCAGTGCGATGACAGGGTCTCTTAACGACGGGGGCTACACCTTC. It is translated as CASSAMTGSLNDGGYTF.

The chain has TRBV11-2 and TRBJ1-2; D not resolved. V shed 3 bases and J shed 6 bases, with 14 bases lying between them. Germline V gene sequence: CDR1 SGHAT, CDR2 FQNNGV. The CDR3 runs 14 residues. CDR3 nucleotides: TGTGCCAGCAGCTTCGTGTCGGGCAGGAATGGCTACACCTTC. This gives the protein CASSFVSGRNGYTF.

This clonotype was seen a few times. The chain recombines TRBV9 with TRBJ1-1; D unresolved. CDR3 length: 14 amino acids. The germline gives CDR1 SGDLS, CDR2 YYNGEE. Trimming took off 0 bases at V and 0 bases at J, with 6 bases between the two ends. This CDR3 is CASSVGHLNTEAFF. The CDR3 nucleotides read TGTGCCAGCAGCGTAGGGCACCTGAACACTGAAGCTTTCTTT.

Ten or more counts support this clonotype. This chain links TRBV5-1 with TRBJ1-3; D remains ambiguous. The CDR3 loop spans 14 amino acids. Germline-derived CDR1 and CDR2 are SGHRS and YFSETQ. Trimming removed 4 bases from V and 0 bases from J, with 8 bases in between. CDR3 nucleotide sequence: TGCGCCAGCAGCGCCCGGGACTCTGGAAACACCATATATTTT. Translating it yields CASSARDSGNTIYF.

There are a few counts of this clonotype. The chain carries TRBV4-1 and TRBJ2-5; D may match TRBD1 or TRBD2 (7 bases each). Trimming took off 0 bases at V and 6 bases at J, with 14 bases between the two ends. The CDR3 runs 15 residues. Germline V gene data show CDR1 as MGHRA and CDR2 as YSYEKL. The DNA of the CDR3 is TGCGCCAGCAGCCAAGATACAGGGGAGGGGCAGACCCAGTACTTC. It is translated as CASSQDTGEGQTQYF.